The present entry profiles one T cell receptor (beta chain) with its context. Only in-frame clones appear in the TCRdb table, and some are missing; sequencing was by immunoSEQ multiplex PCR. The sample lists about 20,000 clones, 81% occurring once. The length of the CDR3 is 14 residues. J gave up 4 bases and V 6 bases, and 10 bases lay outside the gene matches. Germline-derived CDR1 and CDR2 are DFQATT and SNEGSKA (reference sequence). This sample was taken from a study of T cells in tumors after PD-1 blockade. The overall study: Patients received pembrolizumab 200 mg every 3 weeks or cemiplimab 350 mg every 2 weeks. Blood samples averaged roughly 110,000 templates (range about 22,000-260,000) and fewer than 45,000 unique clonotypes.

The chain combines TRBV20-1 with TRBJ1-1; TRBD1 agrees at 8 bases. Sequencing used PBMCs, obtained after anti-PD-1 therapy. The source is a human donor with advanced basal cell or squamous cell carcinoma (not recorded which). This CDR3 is CSASPGTGFTEAFF. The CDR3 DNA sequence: TGCAGTGCCAGTCCCGGGACAGGATTCACTGAAGCTTTCTTT.